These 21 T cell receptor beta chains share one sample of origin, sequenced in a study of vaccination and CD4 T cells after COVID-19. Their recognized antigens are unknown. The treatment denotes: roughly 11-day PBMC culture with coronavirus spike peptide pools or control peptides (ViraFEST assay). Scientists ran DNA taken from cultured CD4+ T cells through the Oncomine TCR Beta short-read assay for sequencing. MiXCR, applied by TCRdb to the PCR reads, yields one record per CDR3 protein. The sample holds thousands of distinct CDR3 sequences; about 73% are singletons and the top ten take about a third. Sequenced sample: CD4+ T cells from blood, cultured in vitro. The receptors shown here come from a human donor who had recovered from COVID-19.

The CDR3 DNA reads as TGTGCCACCAGTGATTTTTCCGCTGGGGGCTACACCTTC. Its translation: CATSDFSAGGYTF. The genes are TRBV24-1 and TRBJ1-2; D uncertain. The CDR3 totals 13 residues. Germline V gene lookup returns CDR1 KGHDR and CDR2 SFDVKD. Trimming removed 1 base from V and 8 bases from J, with 10 bases in between.

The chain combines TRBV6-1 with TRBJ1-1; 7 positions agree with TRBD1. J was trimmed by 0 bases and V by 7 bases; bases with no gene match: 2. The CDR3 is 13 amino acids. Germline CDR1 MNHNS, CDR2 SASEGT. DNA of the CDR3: TGTGCCAGCAAAGGGGGCTTGAACACTGAAGCTTTCTTT. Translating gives CASKGGLNTEAFF.

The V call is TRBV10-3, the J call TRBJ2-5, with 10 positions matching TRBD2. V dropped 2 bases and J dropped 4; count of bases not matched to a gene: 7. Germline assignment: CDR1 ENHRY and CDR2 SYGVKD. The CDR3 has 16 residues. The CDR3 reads CAISERLAGEAETQYF. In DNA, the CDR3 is TGTGCCATCAGTGAGCGGCTAGCGGGGGAGGCAGAGACCCAGTACTTC.

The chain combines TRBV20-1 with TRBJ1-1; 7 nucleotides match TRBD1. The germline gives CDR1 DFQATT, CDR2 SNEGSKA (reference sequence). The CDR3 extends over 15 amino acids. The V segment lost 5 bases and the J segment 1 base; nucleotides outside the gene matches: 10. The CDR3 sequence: CSAQKGDSGNTEAFF. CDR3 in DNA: TGCAGTGCTCAAAAAGGGGACAGTGGGAACACTGAAGCTTTCTTT.

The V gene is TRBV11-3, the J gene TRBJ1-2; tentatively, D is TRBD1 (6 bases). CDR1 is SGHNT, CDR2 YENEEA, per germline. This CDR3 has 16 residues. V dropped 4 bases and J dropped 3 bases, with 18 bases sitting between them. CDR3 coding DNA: TGTGCCAGCAGCTCCTCAAGGGGGGACGATGACTATGGCTACACCTTC. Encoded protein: CASSSSRGDDDYGYTF.

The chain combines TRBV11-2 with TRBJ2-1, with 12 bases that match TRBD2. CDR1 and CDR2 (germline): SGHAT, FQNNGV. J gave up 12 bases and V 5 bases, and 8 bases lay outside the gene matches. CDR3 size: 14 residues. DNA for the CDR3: TGTGCCAGCAGCCCATCGGGACTAGCGGGTTCGCAGTTCTTC. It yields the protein CASSPSGLAGSQFF.

The CDR3 loop is CSAVRNRNTEAFF. CDR3 sequence (DNA): TGCAGTGCTGTCCGGAACAGGAACACTGAAGCTTTCTTT. J is TRBJ1-1 and V is TRBV20-1; the D is unclear. Germline CDR1 and CDR2: DFQATT and SNEGSKA (reference sequence). The CDR3 is 13 amino acids. V was pared by 5 bases and J by 1 base, with 11 bases between.

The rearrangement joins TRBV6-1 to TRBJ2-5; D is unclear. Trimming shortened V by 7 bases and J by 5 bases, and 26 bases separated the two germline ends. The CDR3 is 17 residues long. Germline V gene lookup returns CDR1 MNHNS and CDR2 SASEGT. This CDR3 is CASTTLRFGVMGETQYF. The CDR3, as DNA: TGTGCCAGCACCACCCTTCGATTTGGTGTCATGGGGGAGACCCAGTACTTC.

This CDR3 reads CASSQGRGRGGEAFF. As DNA, the CDR3 is TGCGCCAGCAGCCAGGGCAGGGGGCGAGGAGGAGAAGCTTTCTTT. The gene calls are TRBV4-3 and TRBJ1-1, with TRBD1 identical over 8 bases. The CDR3 extends over 15 amino acids. In germline, CDR1 is LGHNA, CDR2 YSLEER. After removal of 3 bases from V and 8 bases from J, the junction contained 11 bases not matched to a gene.

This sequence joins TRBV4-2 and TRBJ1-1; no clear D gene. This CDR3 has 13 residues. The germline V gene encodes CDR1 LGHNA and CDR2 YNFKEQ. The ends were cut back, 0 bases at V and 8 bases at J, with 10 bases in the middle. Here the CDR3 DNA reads TGTGCCAGCAGCCAAGATCGGCCGGGAGAAGCTTTCTTT. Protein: CASSQDRPGEAFF.

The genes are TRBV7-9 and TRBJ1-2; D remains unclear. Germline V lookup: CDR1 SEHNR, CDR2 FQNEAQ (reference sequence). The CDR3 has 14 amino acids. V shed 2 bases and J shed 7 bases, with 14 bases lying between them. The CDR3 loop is CASSLLAGGGGYTF. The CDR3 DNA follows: TGTGCCAGCAGCTTATTAGCGGGCGGAGGTGGCTACACCTTC.

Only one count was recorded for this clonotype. The CDR3 bases are TGCAGTGCTCCGAGTACAGGGGATCGCTATGGCTACACCTTC. This codes for CSAPSTGDRYGYTF. This chain uses TRBV20-1 with TRBJ1-2, with 7 bases that match TRBD1. V lost 5 bases to trimming and J lost 4 bases; unmatched junction nucleotides: 10. Per germline, CDR1 DFQATT and CDR2 SNEGSKA (reference sequence). The CDR3 loop spans 14 amino acids.

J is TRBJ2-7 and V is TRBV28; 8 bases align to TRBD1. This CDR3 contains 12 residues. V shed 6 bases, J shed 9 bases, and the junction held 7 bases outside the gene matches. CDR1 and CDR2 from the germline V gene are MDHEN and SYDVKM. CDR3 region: CASSRGTGGQYF. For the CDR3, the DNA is TGTGCCAGCAGCCGCGGGACAGGAGGGCAGTACTTC.

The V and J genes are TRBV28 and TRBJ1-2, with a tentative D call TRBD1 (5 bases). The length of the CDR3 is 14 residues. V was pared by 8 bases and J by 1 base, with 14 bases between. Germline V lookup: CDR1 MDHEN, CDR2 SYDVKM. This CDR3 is CASWGVTFNYGYTF. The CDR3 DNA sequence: TGTGCCAGCTGGGGGGTCACATTTAACTATGGCTACACCTTC.

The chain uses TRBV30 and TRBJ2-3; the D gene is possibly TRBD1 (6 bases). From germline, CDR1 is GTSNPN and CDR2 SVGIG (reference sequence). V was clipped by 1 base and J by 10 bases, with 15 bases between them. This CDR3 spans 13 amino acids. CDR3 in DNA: TGTGCCTGGAGTGCTGGGACATCGGCACCGCAGTATTTT. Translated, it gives CAWSAGTSAPQYF. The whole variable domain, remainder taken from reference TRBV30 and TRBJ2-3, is SQTIHQWPATLVQPVGSPLSLECTVEGTSNPNLYWYRQAAGRGLQLLFYSVGIGQISSEVPQNLSASRPQDRQFILSSKKLLLSDSGFYLCAWSAGTSAPQYFGPGTRLTVL.

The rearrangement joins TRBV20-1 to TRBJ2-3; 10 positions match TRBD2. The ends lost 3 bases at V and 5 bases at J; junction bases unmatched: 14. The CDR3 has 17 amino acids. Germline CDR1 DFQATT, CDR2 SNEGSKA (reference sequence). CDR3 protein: CSARTPLAGGEIDTQYF. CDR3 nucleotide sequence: TGCAGTGCTAGGACACCCTTAGCGGGAGGCGAGATAGATACGCAGTATTTT.

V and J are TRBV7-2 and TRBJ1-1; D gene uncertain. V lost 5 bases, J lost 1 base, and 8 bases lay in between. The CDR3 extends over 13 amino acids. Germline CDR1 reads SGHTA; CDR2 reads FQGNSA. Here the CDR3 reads CASSLSGNTEAFF. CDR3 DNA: TGTGCCAGCAGCCTCTCGGGGAACACTGAAGCTTTCTTT.

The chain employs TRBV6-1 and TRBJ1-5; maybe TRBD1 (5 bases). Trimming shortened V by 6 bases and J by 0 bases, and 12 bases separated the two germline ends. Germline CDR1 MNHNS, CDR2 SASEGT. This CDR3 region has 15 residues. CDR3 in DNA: TGTGCCAGCAGCCCCGGGACGGATAGCAATCAGCCCCAGCATTTT. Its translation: CASSPGTDSNQPQHF.

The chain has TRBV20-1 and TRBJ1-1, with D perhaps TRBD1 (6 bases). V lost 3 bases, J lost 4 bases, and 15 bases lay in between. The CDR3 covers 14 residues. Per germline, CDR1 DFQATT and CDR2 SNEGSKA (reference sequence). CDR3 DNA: TGCAGTGCTAGCCGAGGGGGAATGGGCACTGAAGCTTTCTTT. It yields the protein CSASRGGMGTEAFF.

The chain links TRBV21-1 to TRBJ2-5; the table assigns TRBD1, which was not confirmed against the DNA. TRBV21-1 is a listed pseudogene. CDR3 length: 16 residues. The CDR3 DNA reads TGTGCCAGGGGAATAGACAGGGGGCGAGATCTGGAGACCCAGTACTTC. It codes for CARGIDRGRDLETQYF.

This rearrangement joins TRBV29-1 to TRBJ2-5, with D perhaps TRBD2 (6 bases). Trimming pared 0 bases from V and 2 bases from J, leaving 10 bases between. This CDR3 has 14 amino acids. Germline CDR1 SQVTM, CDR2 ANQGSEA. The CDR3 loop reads CSVEDWGEQETQYF. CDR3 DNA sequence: TGCAGCGTTGAAGACTGGGGGGAGCAAGAGACCCAGTACTTC.